This TCR beta chain is from a study of blood T cell repertoires in COVID-19. In the study overall: Both acute and convalescent COVID-19 samples were obtained from the United States, Italy and Spain. In each case, the material was cDNA or gDNA derived from T cells, B-cell-depleted T cells, or PBMCs.

The CDR3 sequence is 15 residues long. V gave up 6 bases and J gave up 7 bases; unmatched junction bases: 3. Per the germline V gene, CDR1 is KGHDR and CDR2 is SFDVKD. This clone was observed a handful of times. In the original analysis: Amplified reference gene primers provided the basis for estimating nucleated cell counts. Data came from immunoSEQ multiplex PCR; TCRdb stores just in-frame clones and leaves some out. V and J calls and clone size are as listed in that table; D and trimming were resolved from the DNA. Here the sample spans 150,000 to 200,000 clones, about 87% being singletons. This clonotype was obtained from a man aged 18 to 29 with active or convalescent COVID-19. Sequenced sample: peripheral blood. The chain recombines TRBV24-1 with TRBJ2-1, with 15 bases matching TRBD2. The chain's CDR3 is CATSRTSGGANEQFF. The DNA of the CDR3 is TGTGCCACCAGTAGGACTAGCGGGGGGGCGAATGAGCAGTTCTTC.